The present entry profiles one TCR beta chain with its context. Its antigen is not identified. The data are from a study of post-analysis software for immune sequencing data. Study-level information: Included among the disease courses, which were recorded for the cohort, were relapsing-remitting, secondary progressive and progressive-relapsing multiple sclerosis. Findings and limits, study-wide: Co-batched samples clustered tightly together by F measure. Four or five TRBV segments (TRBV5-6, TRBV5-1 and TRBV20-1 among them) occurred more frequently in patients than in controls.

Germline V gene lookup returns CDR1 SQVTM and CDR2 ANQGSEA. The CDR3 is made up of 19 amino acids. J lost 0 bases, V lost 2 bases, and 17 bases had no gene match. Libraries were made from TCR beta cDNA, and they carried unique molecular identifiers. There were roughly 0.95 to 11 million T cells, and about half a million cDNA molecules came from them. TCRdb fed the PCR reads into MiXCR, producing one record per CDR3 protein. This sample has 750,000 to 950,000 distinct CDR3 sequences; 53% occur once, and the top ten carry 4.6%. The TCR was taken from a girl under 18 with multiple sclerosis. This chain uses TRBV29-1 with TRBJ2-5; 8 nucleotides line up with TRBD1. The material sequenced was blood. This chain's CDR3 is CSVERGLGHRGWDQETQYF. CDR3 nucleotides: TGCAGCGTTGAACGCGGATTAGGCCACAGGGGGTGGGACCAAGAGACCCAGTACTTC. The complete variable domain, with remaining parts taken from reference TRBV29-1 and TRBJ2-5, reads SAVISQKPSRDICQRGTSLTIQCQVDSQVTMMFWYRQQPGQSLTLIATANQGSEATYESGFVIDKFPISRPNLTFSTLTVSNMSPEDSSIYLCSVERGLGHRGWDQETQYFGPGTRLLVL.